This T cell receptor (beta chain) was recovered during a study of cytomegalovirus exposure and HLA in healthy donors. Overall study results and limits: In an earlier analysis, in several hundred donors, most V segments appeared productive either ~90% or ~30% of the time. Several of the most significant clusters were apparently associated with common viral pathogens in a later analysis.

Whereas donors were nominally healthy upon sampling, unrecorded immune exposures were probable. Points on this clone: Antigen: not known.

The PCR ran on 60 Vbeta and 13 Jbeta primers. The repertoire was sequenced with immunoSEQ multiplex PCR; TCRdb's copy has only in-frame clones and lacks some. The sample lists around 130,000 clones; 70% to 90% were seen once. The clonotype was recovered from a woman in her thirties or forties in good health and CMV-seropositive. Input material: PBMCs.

The CDR3 protein is CASSSAGLAGSPYNEQFF. CDR3 nucleotides: TGTGCCAGCAGCTCCGCCGGACTAGCGGGATCACCTTACAATGAGCAGTTCTTC. The chain is built from TRBV5-4 and TRBJ2-1, with 12 bases matching TRBD2. Germline CDR1 SGHNT, CDR2 YYREEE (reference sequence). This CDR3 is built from 18 residues. Trimming at V came to 3 bases and at J to 4 bases, leaving 11 bases not matched to a gene. Full variable domain (missing parts from reference TRBV5-4 and TRBJ2-1): ETGVTQSPTHLIKTRGQQVTLRCSSQSGHNTVSWYQQALGQGPQFIFQYYREEENGRGNFPPRFSGLQFPNYSSELNVNALELDDSALYLCASSSAGLAGSPYNEQFFGPGTRLTVL.